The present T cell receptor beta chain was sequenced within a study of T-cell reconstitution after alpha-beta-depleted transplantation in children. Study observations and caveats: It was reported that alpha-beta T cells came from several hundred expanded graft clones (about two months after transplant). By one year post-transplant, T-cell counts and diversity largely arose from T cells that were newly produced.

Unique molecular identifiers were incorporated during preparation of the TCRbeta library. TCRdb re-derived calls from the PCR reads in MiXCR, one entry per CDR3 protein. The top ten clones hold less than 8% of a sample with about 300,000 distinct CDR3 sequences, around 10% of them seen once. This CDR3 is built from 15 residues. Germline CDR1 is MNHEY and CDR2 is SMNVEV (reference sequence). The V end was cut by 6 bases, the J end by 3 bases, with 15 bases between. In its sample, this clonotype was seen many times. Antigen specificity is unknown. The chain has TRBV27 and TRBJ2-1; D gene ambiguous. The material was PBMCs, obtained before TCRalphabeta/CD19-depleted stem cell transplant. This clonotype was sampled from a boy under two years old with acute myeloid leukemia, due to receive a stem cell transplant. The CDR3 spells CASSPLSAFYNEQFF. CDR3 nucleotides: TGTGCCAGCAGCCCCCTGTCCGCCTTCTACAATGAGCAGTTCTTC.